Presented here are 6 T cell receptor beta chains from one specimen sequenced in a study of tumor-infiltrating lymphocytes in primary liver carcinoma. Priming with a constant-region primer yielded TCR beta cDNA from about 480 ng total RNA. Nested multiplex PCR, run for three rounds with slightly modified ARM-PCR, yielded TCR beta libraries. With TRBV1-TRBV30 forward primers and a C-beta reverse primer, the first two PCR rounds were run for around 11 cycles each. TCRdb reprocessed the multiplex PCR reads with MiXCR, giving one entry per CDR3 protein. Altogether more than 70,000 distinct CDR3 sequences are present, 60% to 75% being singletons, with the ten largest covering 15% to 20%. The study co-extracted DNA and RNA from 20-30 mg of unsorted bulk tissue. Sequenced: liver tumor tissue from sampling region 1. As to subset: tumor region T1, superior pole. Source of these receptors: a man between 35 and 55 years old with primary liver carcinoma and hepatitis B virus infection.

The chain recombines TRBV7-3 with TRBJ2-7, with 11 nucleotides matching TRBD2. Trimming took 5 bases from V and 12 from J; bases not matched to a gene: 6. Germline CDR1 reads SGHTA; CDR2 reads FQGTGA. The CDR3 spans 12 residues. The CDR3 loop is CASSQTSGILYF. The CDR3 DNA sequence: TGTGCCAGCAGCCAGACTAGCGGGATTTTGTACTTC.

Worth noting for this clonotype: One base away lies a much larger clone, so this may be a sequencing read error. This chain links TRBV6-5 with TRBJ2-1; tentatively, D is TRBD2 (5 bases). In germline, CDR1 is MNHEY, CDR2 SVGAGI. This CDR3 comprises 13 residues. Trimming took 7 bases from V and 5 from J, leaving 12 bases between them. CDR3 coding DNA: TGTGCCAGCACCGCTGCCGGGAACAATGAGCAGTTCTTC. Its protein is CASTAAGNNEQFF.

A word on this clonotype: The junction and the germline gene differ at one end; a read error may be behind it. This chain joins TRBV12-3 or TRBV12-4 and TRBJ1-1; D remains unclear. This CDR3 comprises 11 residues. CDR3 DNA sequence: TGTGCCAGCTGTTCGTGGGATAGGGCTGTCTTT. Translation gives CASCSWDRAVF.

On this clonotype itself: The conserved final phenylalanine or tryptophan is absent from the CDR3, which likely points to a read error. J is TRBJ2-3 and V is TRBV5-1; D gene uncertain. Germline values: CDR1 SGHRS, CDR2 YFSETQ. CDR3 length equals 17 residues. The CDR3 region is CTSSKEPPLSGTDTQYL. CDR3 in DNA: TGCACCAGCAGCAAAGAACCACCTCTTAGTGGTACAGATACGCAGTATTTA.

Details on this clonotype: No conserved phenylalanine or tryptophan ends this CDR3, so it is likely a read error. The chain couples TRBV6-5 to TRBJ2-5, with 7 bases fitting TRBD2. CDR1 and CDR2 (germline): MNHEY, SVGAGI. Trimming cost V 7 bases and J 5 bases; bases outside gene matches: 10. The CDR3 runs to 14 residues. The CDR3 DNA sequence: TGTGCCAGCACTCAAGCGGGATCTTGGGAGACCCAGTACTCC. This gives the protein CASTQAGSWETQYS.

The genes are TRBV6-6 and TRBJ2-7; D possibly corresponds to TRBD1 (5 bases). Germline V lookup: CDR1 MNHNY, CDR2 SVGAGI (reference sequence). This CDR3 has 14 residues. The V gene lost 2 bases and the J gene lost 6 bases, with 14 bases spanning the gap. CDR3 sequence: CASSYDVGDIEQYF. Written as DNA, the CDR3 is TGTGCCAGCAGTTACGACGTAGGGGATATCGAGCAGTACTTC.